This record looks at one T cell receptor beta chain sequence and its context. The antigen is not known. The sample is drawn from a study of T cell responses to AZD1222 COVID-19 vaccine. From germline, CDR1 is MDHEN and CDR2 SYDVKM. Deletions cut 3 bases from V and 2 bases from J, with 14 bases between. This CDR3 comprises 15 residues. Study-wide results and caveats: Targeting of unmutated variant regions was reportedly seen in nearly half of spike-specific TCRs. Spike-specific TCR repertoires showed rising breadth and depth after two AZD1222 doses.

Measured with immunoSEQ multiplex PCR; TCRdb has only the in-frame clones, and not every one. The sample has 110,000 or so clones; under 95% are singletons. This clonotype originated in an adult in good health. The input for sequencing was peripheral blood, taken on day 0 of AZD1222 vaccination. V usage is TRBV28 and J usage is TRBJ2-7; D unresolved. The CDR3 coding sequence is TGTGCCAGCAGTTTGGTTGCTGCACCTACCTACGAGCAGTACTTC. Amino acids: CASSLVAAPTYEQYF.